The subject of this entry is one T cell receptor (beta chain). There are a few counts of this clone. The antigen it binds to is not known. Per-base quality was not reported, and no clone a single base away is much larger than it. These data originate in a study of blood T cell repertoires in COVID-19 (dated by TCRdb to about 2020). Regarding the study in general: Collaborator samples came from the United States, Italy and Spain and covered acute and convalescent phases of COVID-19. The repertoires were made available in a free public database intended to serve as a resource for research on the immune response to SARS-CoV-2. A de-identified subject ID, COVID-19 status, age in years and sex were almost always included in the sample metadata. Where available, HLA class I and class II types were obtained from metadata supplied by the sample provider rather than from assay-based typing. The samples were drawn from the first 160 participants of the ongoing ImmuneRACE study and from 1,254 subjects provided by 6 global collaborators. Subjects who had been exposed to COVID-19, were actively infected with it, or had recovered from it provided the deeply sampled blood TCRbeta repertoires that made up the dataset. The prospective study material was composed of cDNA or gDNA derived from T cells, B-cell-depleted T cells, or PBMCs.

Overall study results and their limits: How much clinical and demographic metadata was included differed by source and by participant, and the metadata was provided uncurated.

Samples from volunteer blood donors who had recovered from COVID-19 were contributed by a second Seattle source. The collaborating institutions used their own protocols to collect whole blood in K2EDTA tubes. For TCRbeta analysis, collaborators shipped samples as frozen whole blood, isolated PBMCs, or DNA extracted from either of those sample types. TCRbeta CDR3 regions were amplified from genomic DNA by means of the immunoSEQ Assay, a bias-controlled multiplex PCR. The study's own analysis went as follows. Nucleated cell counts per sample were estimated from amplification of reference gene primers within the assay. To quantify the absolute abundance of each unique TCRbeta CDR3 rearrangement, sequence reads were collapsed and filtered. For each sample, productive Simpson clonality was calculated by taking the square root of Simpson's diversity index across productive rearrangements. The table was pulled from immuneACCESS by TCRdb, which kept in-frame rearrangements only. Such tables lose some clones; where checked, under half of the loss comes from unresolved V genes, and the rest has no known cause. V and J calls and clone size are copied from that table; D and trimming were computed from the DNA. For this sample the table gives 310,000 or so clones, of which around 90% were detected only once. 2.2% of the sample is taken by the ten largest.

The sequence derives from a woman aged 45-65 years who had recovered from COVID-19. The specimen was peripheral blood.

The CDR3 amino acid sequence is: CASSLAGDGNEQFF. Here is the DNA: TGCGCCAGCAGCTTGGCAGGGGACGGCAATGAGCAGTTCTTC. The rearranged segments are TRBV5-1 and TRBJ2-1; the D gene is possibly TRBD1, with 6 bases matching. From a lookup of the germline V gene, CDR1 and CDR2 are SGHRS and YFSETQ. V is shortened by 0 bases, J by 6 bases, and the region joining them spans 10 bases. Taken from cysteine to phenylalanine, the CDR3 has 14 residues. The read is trimmed to its CDR3 DNA, 42 bases read in frame from base 1.